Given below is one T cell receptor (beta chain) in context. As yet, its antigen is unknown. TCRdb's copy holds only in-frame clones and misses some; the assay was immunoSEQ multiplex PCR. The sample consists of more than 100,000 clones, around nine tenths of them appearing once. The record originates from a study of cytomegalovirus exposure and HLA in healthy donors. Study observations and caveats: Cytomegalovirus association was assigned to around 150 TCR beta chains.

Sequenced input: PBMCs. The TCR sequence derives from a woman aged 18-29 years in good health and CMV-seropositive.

CDR3 DNA: TGTGCCAGCAGCCCAGGGCCCACCGCGGGCTACACCTTC. Its translation is CASSPGPTAGYTF. The gene calls are TRBV7-2 and TRBJ1-2; possible D gene TRBD1, 5 bases. Germline V gives CDR1 SGHTA, CDR2 FQGNSA. V dropped 5 bases and J dropped 8 bases, with 15 bases sitting between them. This CDR3 has 13 amino acids.